These 16 T cell receptor beta chains were all obtained from the same sample, sequenced in a study of cytomegalovirus exposure and HLA in healthy donors (dated by TCRdb to between 2016 and 2019). Library construction relied on the immunoSEQ multiplex PCR assay. For the multiplex PCR, a mixture combining 60 forward primers for TCR Vbeta segments and 13 reverse primers for TCR Jbeta segments was used. TCRdb limited this immuneACCESS table to in-frame rearrangements with V and J called. A share of clones is missing; checked studies link under half to unresolved V genes, and the rest is unexplained. The sample table lists about 150,000 clones, approximately 81% of them with a count of one. The ten largest clones add up to more than 1.2% of the sample. The specimen was PBMCs. These receptors were taken from a man aged 18 to 29 in good health and CMV-seronegative.

The V call is TRBV5-3, the J call TRBJ1-5; no reliable D call. TRBV5-3 is known as an ORF, though its function is uncertain. V was shortened by 8 bases and J by 4 bases, with 4 bases between the two germline ends. There are 10 residues in the CDR3. The CDR3 sequence is CASRNQPQHF. DNA for the CDR3: TGTGCCAGTAGAAATCAGCCCCAGCATTTT.

The J gene is TRBJ2-7, the V gene TRBV25-1; 9 bases agree with TRBD2. Looked up from germline, CDR1 is MGHDK and CDR2 is SYGVNS. The CDR3 is 16 amino acids. V gave up 7 bases and J gave up 2 bases; unmatched junction bases: 12. Written as DNA, the CDR3 is TGTGCCAGCATAGAAGGAGCGGGAGGCCCTACCTACGAGCAGTACTTC. Translating gives CASIEGAGGPTYEQYF.

The chain links TRBV5-4 to TRBJ2-1; 11 nucleotides align to TRBD1. The CDR3 spans 15 residues. V lost 4 bases and J lost 6; bases outside the gene matches: 6. Germline loops: CDR1 SGHNT, CDR2 YYREEE (reference sequence). CDR3 coding DNA: TGTGCCAGCAGCCTAGGACAGGGGGCACTCAATGAGCAGTTCTTC. This codes for CASSLGQGALNEQFF.

The rearrangement links TRBV19 to TRBJ2-6, with unresolved D. V was trimmed by 6 bases and J by 2 bases, leaving 8 bases between them. The CDR3 is 14 amino acids. From germline, CDR1 is LNHDA and CDR2 SQIVND (reference sequence). In nucleotides, the CDR3 is TGTGCCAGTAGCCAACCGGCTGGGGCCAACGTCCTGACTTTC. Translating it yields CASSQPAGANVLTF.

The gene calls are TRBV29-1 and TRBJ2-1, with TRBD2 as a possible D gene (5 bases). Trimming took off 0 bases at V and 5 bases at J, with 17 bases between the two ends. Germline V gene sequence: CDR1 SQVTM, CDR2 ANQGSEA. This CDR3 comprises 16 residues. CDR3: CSVEDQRLAGHNEQFF. The CDR3 DNA reads as TGCAGCGTTGAAGATCAGCGTCTAGCTGGTCACAATGAGCAGTTCTTC.

The V call is TRBV4-1, the J call TRBJ2-6; D unclear. CDR1 and CDR2 (germline): MGHRA, YSYEKL. This CDR3 has 17 residues. The V and J ends lost 1 base and 0 bases respectively, with 10 bases between them. CDR3 sequence: CASSQGPLPSGANVLTF. The CDR3 coding sequence is TGCGCCAGCAGCCAAGGTCCTCTACCCTCTGGGGCCAACGTCCTGACTTTC.

The rearrangement joins TRBV7-2 to TRBJ1-4; 9 positions match TRBD1. V trimming: 2 bases; J trimming: 8 bases; junction bases outside the gene matches: 9. This CDR3 region has 16 residues. Germline CDR1 and CDR2: SGHTA and FQGNSA. This CDR3 reads CASSLYRGPPSEKLFF. The CDR3 nucleotides are TGTGCCAGCAGCTTATACAGGGGGCCTCCTAGCGAAAAACTGTTTTTT.

This clone was counted once. The chain employs TRBV7-9 and TRBJ2-7; D not resolved. V lost 2 bases and J 2 bases, leaving 10 bases between the germline ends. This CDR3 region has 14 residues. Germline V gives CDR1 SEHNR, CDR2 FQNEAQ (reference sequence). This CDR3 is CASSLLQPPYEQYF. The CDR3 DNA follows: TGTGCCAGCAGCTTACTACAGCCCCCCTACGAGCAGTACTTC.

This sequence joins TRBV6-4 and TRBJ1-1; D remains unclear. CDR3 length equals 13 residues. Per the germline V gene, CDR1 is MRHNA and CDR2 is SNTAGT. The V end was cut by 4 bases, the J end by 1 base, with 7 bases between. DNA of the CDR3: TGTGCCAGCAGTGCAGCGGAGAACACTGAAGCTTTCTTT. Protein product: CASSAAENTEAFF.

The chain carries TRBV7-2 and TRBJ2-2; no firm D call. CDR1 and CDR2 (germline): SGHTA, FQGNSA. This CDR3 is 17 amino acids long. V was trimmed by 1 base and J by 6 bases, leaving 18 bases between them. CDR3 sequence: CASSLDFRFGLAGELFF. The DNA of the CDR3 is TGTGCCAGCAGCTTAGACTTTCGCTTTGGTCTCGCCGGGGAGCTGTTTTTT.

This rearrangement joins TRBV7-8 to TRBJ2-7; 12 nucleotides agree with TRBD2. This CDR3 is built from 15 residues. The junction had 5 bases not matched to a gene; V was cut back by 5 bases and J by 3 bases. The V gene's germline CDR1 is SGHVS and CDR2 FQNEAQ. This CDR3 reads CASSETTSGSYEQYF. The CDR3 DNA is TGTGCCAGCAGCGAAACGACTAGCGGGAGCTACGAGCAGTACTTC.

This clone was seen more than once but under ten times. The V and J genes are TRBV30 and TRBJ1-5; a possible D gene is TRBD1 (6 bases). The germline CDR1 and CDR2 sequences are GTSNPN and SVGIG (reference sequence). The V end lost 2 bases, the J end lost 7 bases, and 12 bases lay between the germline ends. This CDR3 contains 13 residues. The CDR3 DNA sequence: TGTGCCTGGAGTTCAGGGGATATACAGCCCCAGCATTTT. This translates into CAWSSGDIQPQHF.

This chain uses TRBV6-1 with TRBJ2-5, with a tentative D call TRBD2 (5 bases). Per the germline V gene, CDR1 is MNHNS and CDR2 is SASEGT. This CDR3 has 14 residues. The V and J ends lost 6 bases and 0 bases respectively, with 11 bases between them. The CDR3 loop is CASRAASHQETQYF. The CDR3 region has the DNA TGTGCCAGCAGGGCAGCTAGCCACCAAGAGACCCAGTACTTC.

The V and J genes are TRBV5-1 and TRBJ2-7; 8 bases are shared with TRBD2. The CDR3 covers 14 residues. V shed 1 base and J 3 bases; nucleotides not matched to a gene: 3. CDR1 is SGHRS and CDR2 is YFSETQ in the germline V gene. The CDR3 region is CASSLNAGGYEQYF. For the CDR3, the DNA is TGCGCCAGCAGCTTGAATGCGGGGGGCTACGAGCAGTACTTC.

Only one count was recorded for this clone. The J gene is TRBJ2-1, the V gene TRBV27; 11 bases fit TRBD1. Germline CDR1 is MNHEY and CDR2 is SMNVEV (reference sequence). The CDR3 totals 14 residues. J lost 9 bases, V lost 6 bases, and 7 bases had no gene match. Here the CDR3 DNA reads TGTGCCAGCAGAATAGGACAGGGGGCCGGTGAGCAGTTCTTC. Its translation: CASRIGQGAGEQFF.

The chain uses TRBV7-9 and TRBJ1-3; TRBD1 aligns across 7 bases. Germline V lookup: CDR1 SEHNR, CDR2 FQNEAQ (reference sequence). The CDR3 runs 15 residues. V shed 5 bases and J 0 bases; nucleotides not matched to a gene: 4. CDR3 protein: CASSLGTVSGNTIYF. For the CDR3, the DNA is TGTGCCAGCAGCCTCGGGACAGTCTCTGGAAACACCATATATTTT.